The clone carrying this T cell receptor (beta chain) was recorded at least ten times. The CDR3 spans 13 residues. CDR1 MDHEN and CDR2 SYDVKM come from the germline V gene. Trimming removed 6 bases at V and 2 bases at J, with 8 bases between. These data belong to a study of regulatory T cells in long-lasting Graves disease. Study overall: Graves' patients who were just diagnosed had used antithyroid drugs for under 3 months.

Time point in this sample: newly diagnosed GD, antithyroid drugs for less than 3 months. RNA from PBMCs was the source of the TCR library. The patients were drawn from one endocrinology department in Xi'an, China. Building of the TCR beta libraries involved iRepertoire HTBI primers and Arm-PCR of CDR3 regions. One entry per CDR3 protein results from TCRdb running MiXCR on the multiplex PCR reads. The repertoire holds a few hundred thousand distinct CDR3 sequences, with around 15% as singletons. In addition, the sample was reused for a study of T cells in Graves' hyperthyroidism and ophthalmopathy.

The chain combines TRBV28 with TRBJ2-4, with no clear D. This sample comprised peripheral blood mononuclear cells (PBMCs), obtained at new diagnosis, from a patient treated with antithyroid drugs. The clonotype was recovered from a woman under 30 with Graves disease. CDR3 DNA sequence: TGTGCCAGCAGGGTTCGATCCAAAAACATTCAGTACTTC. Amino acids: CASRVRSKNIQYF.